This T cell receptor (beta chain) was recorded in a study of cytomegalovirus exposure and HLA in healthy donors. About the research overall: The roughly 100 million unique TCR beta sequences, from about 190 million T cells, were found by an earlier analysis.

As for the donors, each was a healthy bone marrow donor. The donors, nominally healthy at sampling, likely had unrecorded immune exposures. The PCR employed 60 Vbeta primers together with 13 Jbeta primers. TCRdb keeps only in-frame clones here, not all; method: immunoSEQ multiplex PCR. The profile shows fewer than 150,000 clones, 65% to 85% of them singletons. The study's findings and limits: For cytomegalovirus status, the classifier reportedly gave diagnoses with high specificity and sensitivity.

Notes on this clone: Its antigen is still unknown.

This CDR3 spans 15 amino acids. Germline assignment: CDR1 SGDLS and CDR2 YYNGEE. V lost 0 bases to trimming and J lost 6 bases, with 15 bases between them. Sequencing was done on a sample of PBMCs. The chain combines TRBV9 with TRBJ1-1, with D possibly matching TRBD1 (6 bases). This TCR was recovered from a woman in her twenties or thirties in good health and CMV-seropositive. The DNA of the CDR3 is TGTGCCAGCAGCGTAGAGGCAGGGGTTTCGGCTGAAGCTTTCTTT. It translates to CASSVEAGVSAEAFF.